Listed here is a single TCR beta chain. Its antigen is still unknown. The CDR3 loop spans 17 amino acids. The ends lost 4 bases at V and 2 bases at J; junction bases unmatched: 11. Per the germline V gene, CDR1 is MGHDK and CDR2 is SYGVNS. The data stem from a study of T cells in Graves' hyperthyroidism and ophthalmopathy. The source material, RNA transcripts, was used to amplify TCR beta CDR3 regions. Using the HTBI primer set, a first-round RT-PCR was run on the TCR CDR3. TCRdb used MiXCR to reprocess the multiplex PCR reads, holding one entry per CDR3 protein. Here the sample spans about 560,000 distinct CDR3 sequences, around 46% being singletons. Study-wide findings and caveats: Ophthalmopathy stood apart from stable hyperthyroidism in a 13 V-J model.

Criteria for exclusion of patients were uncontrolled infection, other autoimmune disease, pregnancy or lactation. The origin of this receptor is a woman under 30 with Graves' hyperthyroidism. Sequencing was performed on peripheral blood or thyroid tissue (not recorded which). The chain recombines TRBV25-1 with TRBJ1-5; TRBD1 matches 7 bases. The CDR3 DNA sequence: TGTGCCAGCAGTGGAACTAACAGGGGAATGGGCAATCAGCCCCAGCATTTT. Its translation: CASSGTNRGMGNQPQHF.